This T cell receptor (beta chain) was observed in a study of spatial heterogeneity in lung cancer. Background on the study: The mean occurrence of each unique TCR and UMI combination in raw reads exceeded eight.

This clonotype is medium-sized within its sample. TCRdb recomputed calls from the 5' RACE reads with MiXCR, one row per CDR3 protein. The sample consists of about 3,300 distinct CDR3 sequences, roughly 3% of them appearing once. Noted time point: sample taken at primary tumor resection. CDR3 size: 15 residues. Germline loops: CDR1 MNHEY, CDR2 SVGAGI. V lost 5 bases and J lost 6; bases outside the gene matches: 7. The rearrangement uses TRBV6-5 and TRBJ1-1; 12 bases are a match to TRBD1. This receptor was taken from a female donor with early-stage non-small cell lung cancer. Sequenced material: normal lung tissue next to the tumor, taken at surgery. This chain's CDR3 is CASSITGTGGPEAFF. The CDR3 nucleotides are TGTGCCAGCAGTATCACCGGGACAGGGGGCCCTGAAGCTTTCTTT.